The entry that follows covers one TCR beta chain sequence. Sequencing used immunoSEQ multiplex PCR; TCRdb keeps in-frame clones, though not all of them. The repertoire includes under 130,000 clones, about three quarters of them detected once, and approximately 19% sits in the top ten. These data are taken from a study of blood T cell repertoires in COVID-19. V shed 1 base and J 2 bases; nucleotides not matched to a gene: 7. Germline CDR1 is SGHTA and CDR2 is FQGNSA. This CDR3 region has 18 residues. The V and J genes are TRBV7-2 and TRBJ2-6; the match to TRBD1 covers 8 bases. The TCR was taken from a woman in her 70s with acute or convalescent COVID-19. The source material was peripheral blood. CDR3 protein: CASSLVTGVSAGANVLTF. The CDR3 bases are TGTGCCAGCAGCTTAGTGACAGGGGTTTCGGCTGGGGCCAACGTCCTGACTTTC.